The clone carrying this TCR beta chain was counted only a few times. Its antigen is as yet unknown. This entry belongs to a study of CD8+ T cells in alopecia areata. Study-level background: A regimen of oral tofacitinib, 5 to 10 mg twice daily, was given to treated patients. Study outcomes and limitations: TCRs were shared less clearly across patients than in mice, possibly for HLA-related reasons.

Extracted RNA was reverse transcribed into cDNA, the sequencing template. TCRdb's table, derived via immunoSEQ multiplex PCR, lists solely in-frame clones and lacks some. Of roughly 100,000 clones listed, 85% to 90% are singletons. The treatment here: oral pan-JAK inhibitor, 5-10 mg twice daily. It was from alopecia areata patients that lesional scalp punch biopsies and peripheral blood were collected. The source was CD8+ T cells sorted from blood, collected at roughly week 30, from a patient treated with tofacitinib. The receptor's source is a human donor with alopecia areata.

CDR3 in DNA: TGCAGCGTTGAAGATCATCAGGGGGCCGCCTACGAGCAGTACTTC. Translating gives CSVEDHQGAAYEQYF. The chain carries TRBV29-1 and TRBJ2-7; 8 bases fit TRBD1. Germline V gene sequence: CDR1 SQVTM, CDR2 ANQGSEA. The length of the CDR3 is 15 residues. V was pared by 0 bases and J by 2 bases, with 6 bases of the junction left unmatched.